A selection of T cell receptor beta chains follows, all from one sample in a study of blood T cell repertoires in COVID-19. Sequencing was performed with immunoSEQ multiplex PCR; in TCRdb, only in-frame clones are kept and a portion is missing. The sample yields 70,000 to 90,000 clones, about 82% seen once. The sample taken for sequencing was peripheral blood. Source of these receptors: a man aged 45 to 65 with COVID-19, enrolled during active disease. The CDR3 runs from the conserved cysteine through the conserved F or W. D genes are given only for firm matches. Only part of the rows carry a size: once, few, many, or a class if the clone is expanded.

d_call j_call v_call clone_size cdr3_length cdr3_aa cdr3_nt
. TRBJ2-1 TRBV10-2 . 13 CASTLISMNEQFF TGCGCCAGCACGCTGATTAGCATGAATGAGCAGTTCTTC
. TRBJ2-2 TRBV7-8 . 13 CASSIGGTRELFF TGTGCCAGCAGTATAGGTGGGACACGGGAGCTGTTTTTT
TRBD1 TRBJ2-7 TRBV3-1/TRBV3-2 . 13 CASQQGRKCEQYF TGTGCCAGCCAACAGGGGCGAAAGTGCGAGCAGTACTTC
TRBD1 TRBJ2-1 TRBV4-2 . 17 CASSQGGPGGSRNEQFF TGTGCCAGCAGCCAAGGGGGGCCAGGGGGCAGTCGGAATGAGCAGTTCTTC
TRBD1 TRBJ2-7 TRBV7-9 . 16 CASRPPKSGTGPEQYF TGTGCCAGCAGACCCCCAAAATCCGGGACAGGGCCCGAGCAGTACTTC
TRBD1 TRBJ1-6 TRBV11-2 . 13 CATGDSRNSPLHF TGTGCAACAGGGGACTCCAGGAATTCACCCCTCCACTTT
. TRBJ1-2 TRBV20-1 . 13 CSASRTAYYGYTF TGCAGTGCTAGTCGGACTGCCTACTATGGCTACACCTTC
TRBD1 TRBJ1-5 TRBV14 . 15 CASSPLGQNNQPQHF TGTGCCAGCAGCCCCCTGGGACAGAACAATCAGCCCCAGCATTTT
TRBD1 TRBJ2-7 TRBV23-1 . 17 CASSQSSGNRGFYEQYF TGCGCCAGCAGTCAATCGAGCGGAAACAGGGGGTTTTACGAGCAGTACTTC
. TRBJ2-7 TRBV29-1 once 11 CSVSTAYEQYF TGCAGCGTTTCGACAGCCTACGAGCAGTACTTC
. TRBJ1-1 TRBV9 . 17 CASSSIGVFPMNTEAFF TGTGCCAGCAGCTCCATCGGGGTTTTTCCTATGAACACTGAAGCTTTCTTT
TRBD1 TRBJ1-3 TRBV9 . 13 CASSVDRVDTIYF TGTGCCAGCAGCGTCGACAGGGTAGACACCATATATTTT
TRBD2 TRBJ2-5 TRBV6-6 . 13 CASSYGGGKTQYF TGTGCCAGCAGTTACGGGGGGGGGAAGACCCAGTACTTC
TRBD2 TRBJ2-2 TRBV11-2 once 16 CASSLPSGLNTGELFF TGTGCCAGCAGCTTACCTAGCGGGCTGAACACCGGGGAGCTGTTTTTT
. TRBJ1-1 TRBV11-2 . 13 CASGRVRNTEAFF TGTGCCAGCGGCAGGGTACGTAACACTGAAGCTTTCTTT
TRBD2 TRBJ2-1 TRBV19 . 16 CASSKTGTRTSIEQFF TGTGCCAGTAGCAAAACCGGGACTAGGACATCTATTGAGCAGTTCTTC
. TRBJ1-5 TRBV14 . 14 CASSQRGVNQPQHF TGTGCCAGCAGCCAACGGGGGGTGAATCAGCCCCAGCATTTT
TRBD2 TRBJ2-7 TRBV7-9 . 13 CAGGLAGGGEQYF TGTGCCGGCGGACTAGCGGGAGGGGGAGAGCAGTACTTC
. TRBJ1-5 TRBV2 . 13 CASQDSRHQPQHF TGTGCCAGCCAGGACAGTCGACATCAGCCCCAGCATTTT
. TRBJ1-4 TRBV19 . 15 CASRRWEGPDEKLFF TGTGCCAGTAGGCGATGGGAGGGTCCGGATGAAAAACTGTTTTTT
. TRBJ1-2 TRBV3-1/TRBV3-2 . 14 CASSQAKDSGGYTF TGTGCCAGCAGCCAAGCCAAGGACTCCGGGGGCTACACCTTC
TRBD2 TRBJ2-3 TRBV4-2 . 16 CASSHSTSGTTDTQYF TGTGCCAGCAGCCATAGTACTAGCGGCACTACAGATACGCAGTATTTT
. TRBJ2-7 TRBV28 . 14 CASSLGGAVDEQYF TGTGCCAGCAGTTTAGGTGGGGCAGTGGACGAGCAGTACTTC
. TRBJ1-2 TRBV24-1 . 13 CATSDLPGNGYTF TGTGCCACCAGTGATTTGCCAGGGAATGGCTACACCTTC
. TRBJ2-1 TRBV14 . 15 CASSQGSGQLNEQFF TGTGCCAGCAGCCAAGGGAGCGGGCAACTGAATGAGCAGTTCTTC
. TRBJ2-7 TRBV5-5 . 15 CASLPGPSSSYEQYF TGTGCCAGCCTCCCTGGTCCTTCGAGCTCCTACGAGCAGTACTTC
TRBD1 TRBJ2-7 TRBV28 . 14 CASSLWGQGHEQYF TGTGCCAGCAGTTTATGGGGACAGGGCCACGAGCAGTACTTC
TRBD2 TRBJ2-2 TRBV5-4 . 16 CASSLWEGGPTGELFF TGTGCCAGCAGCCTATGGGAGGGAGGGCCTACCGGGGAGCTGTTTTTT
. TRBJ2-5 TRBV6-1 . 12 CASSDRRETQYF TGTGCCAGCAGTGACAGGAGGGAGACCCAGTACTTC
TRBD2 TRBJ2-7 TRBV11-2 . 15 CASSLGGAGPYEQYF TGTGCCAGCAGCTTAGGAGGAGCGGGACCCTACGAGCAGTACTTC
. TRBJ2-6 TRBV29-1 . 13 CSVAGTGANVLTF TGCAGCGTTGCCGGGACTGGGGCCAACGTCCTGACTTTC
TRBD1 TRBJ2-3 TRBV15 few 15 CATSGDRGNTDTQYF TGTGCCACCAGCGGCGACAGGGGTAACACAGATACGCAGTATTTT
TRBD1 TRBJ1-2 TRBV18 . 14 CASSPQGAASGYTF TGTGCCAGCTCACCACAGGGGGCGGCCTCGGGCTACACCTTC
. TRBJ1-2 TRBV4-1 . 12 CASSQSGYGYTF TGCGCCAGCAGCCAGTCAGGGTATGGCTACACCTTC
TRBD1 TRBJ2-2 TRBV5-1 . 17 CASSPGTGRTNTGELFF TGCGCCAGCAGCCCCGGGACAGGGCGCACGAACACCGGGGAGCTGTTTTTT
. TRBJ2-5 TRBV4-3 few 14 CASSQRGASETQYF TGCGCCAGCAGCCAACGGGGGGCGTCAGAGACCCAGTACTTC